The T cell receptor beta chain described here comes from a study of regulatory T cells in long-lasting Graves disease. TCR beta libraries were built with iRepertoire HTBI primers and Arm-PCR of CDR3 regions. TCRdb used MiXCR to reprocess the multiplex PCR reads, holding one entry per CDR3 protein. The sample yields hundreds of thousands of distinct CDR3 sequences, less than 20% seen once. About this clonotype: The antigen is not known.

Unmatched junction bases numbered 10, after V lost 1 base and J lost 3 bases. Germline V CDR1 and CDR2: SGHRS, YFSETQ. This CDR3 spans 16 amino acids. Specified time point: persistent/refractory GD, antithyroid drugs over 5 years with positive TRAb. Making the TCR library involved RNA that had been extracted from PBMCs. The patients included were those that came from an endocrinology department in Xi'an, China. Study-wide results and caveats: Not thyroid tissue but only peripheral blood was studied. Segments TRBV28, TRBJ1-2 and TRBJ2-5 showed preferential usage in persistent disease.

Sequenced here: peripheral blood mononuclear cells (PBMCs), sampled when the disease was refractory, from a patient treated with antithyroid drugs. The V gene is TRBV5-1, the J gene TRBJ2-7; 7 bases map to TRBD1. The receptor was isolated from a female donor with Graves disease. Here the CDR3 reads CASSLLVSRDSYEQYF. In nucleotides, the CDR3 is TGCGCCAGCAGCTTGCTAGTCTCTCGGGACAGCTACGAGCAGTACTTC. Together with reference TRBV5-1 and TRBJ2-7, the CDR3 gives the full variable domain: KAGVTQTPRYLIKTRGQQVTLSCSPISGHRSVSWYQQTPGQGLQFLFEYFSETQRNKGNFPGRFSGRQFSNSRSEMNVSTLELGDSALYLCASSLLVSRDSYEQYFGPGTRLTVT.